Below are 2 T cell receptor beta chains sequenced from a single sample in a study of pediatric ulcerative colitis. Data came from immunoSEQ multiplex PCR; TCRdb stores just in-frame clones and leaves some out. Counted here are more than 50,000 clones, over 80% occurring once; the ten biggest clones make up approximately 1.5%. The material sequenced was blood. All receptors come from a boy aged 5-17 years who was a control in a study of pediatric ulcerative colitis.

V and J are TRBV10-3 and TRBJ1-5; maybe TRBD1 (6 bases). Germline CDR1 ENHRY, CDR2 SYGVKD. The V end lost 7 bases, the J end lost 2 bases, and 27 bases lay between the germline ends. This CDR3 spans 19 amino acids. Written as DNA, the CDR3 is TGTGCCATCACCGACCTCCTCCGGGACAAGCAAAAGGGCAATCAGCCCCAGCATTTT. Protein sequence: CAITDLLRDKQKGNQPQHF.

This clone was detected once. The J gene is TRBJ2-2, the V gene TRBV5-8; D possibly uses TRBD1 or TRBD2 (5 bases each). The CDR3 is 17 residues long. V lost 4 bases and J lost 3, with 19 bases in between. The germline gives CDR1 SGHTS, CDR2 YDEGEE. The CDR3 DNA follows: TGTGCCAGCAGCACTCGTGCAACGGGGCCGGACACCGGGGAGCTGTTTTTT. The encoded protein is CASSTRATGPDTGELFF.